This T cell receptor beta chain is from a study of T-cell memory formation after mild COVID-19. The study's findings and limits: Cross-reactive memory seemingly joined, as some responding clones were found in pre-infection memory. Contracting CD4+ clones sat mainly in CM and EM; CD8+ in EMRA. Clones shrinking from day 15 to 85 showed even CD4/CD8 mixes; later expanders tilted CD4+.

5'RACE with constant-segment primers yielded barcoded, UMI-tagged TCR alpha and TCR beta cDNA libraries. From the 5' RACE reads, TCRdb called clonotypes with MiXCR, one entry per CDR3 protein. This table has some 150,000 distinct CDR3 sequences, 15% to 20% appearing once. There are 15 residues in the CDR3. After removal of 0 bases from V and 4 bases from J, the junction contained 2 bases not matched to a gene. The germline CDR1 and CDR2 sequences are MNHEY and SMNVEV (reference sequence). A note on this clonotype: What it binds is not known.

The chain uses TRBV27 and TRBJ1-4; 7 bases are a match to TRBD1. This receptor was taken from an adult woman who had mild COVID-19 (a few samples of this study predate the infection). Cell type and time point are not known. The sequenced material came from PBMCs or a T cell subset sorted from them (not recorded which). CDR3 sequence (DNA): TGTGCCAGCAGTTTATCGGACAGGCTTAATGAAAAACTGTTTTTT. Its translation is CASSLSDRLNEKLFF.